What follows are 26 T cell receptor beta chains derived from one specimen sequenced in a study of immune evolution from preneoplasia to lung adenocarcinoma. TCRdb keeps only in-frame clones here, not all; method: immunoSEQ multiplex PCR. Altogether about 900 clones are present, 80% being singletons, with the ten largest covering over 7%. Material for sequencing was FFPE tissue from an adenomatous hyperplasia lung lesion. Subset meaning: atypical adenomatous hyperplasia (AAH), lung preneoplasia. The receptor set was obtained from a person aged 60-80 years with lung adenocarcinoma.

The chain joins TRBV19 to TRBJ2-2; D perhaps matches TRBD2 (5 bases). V lost 4 bases and J 4 bases, leaving 7 bases between the germline ends. The CDR3 covers 13 residues. Germline CDR1 LNHDA, CDR2 SQIVND (reference sequence). CDR3 in amino acids: CASSTTTTGELFF. CDR3 in DNA: TGTGCCAGTAGTACGACTACCACCGGGGAGCTGTTTTTT.

A single count supports this clone. The chain recombines TRBV28 with TRBJ1-3; TRBD1 matches 10 bases. V gave up 4 bases and J gave up 3 bases; unmatched junction bases: 3. Germline V gene sequence: CDR1 MDHEN, CDR2 SYDVKM. The CDR3 is made up of 15 amino acids. CDR3 sequence reads: CASSSGTGVGNTIYF. CDR3 sequence (DNA): TGTGCCAGCAGTTCAGGGACAGGGGTTGGAAACACCATATATTTT.

This clone appeared once. The rearrangement uses TRBV18 and TRBJ1-5; 10 nucleotides match TRBD1. From germline, CDR1 is KGHSH and CDR2 LQKENI. J was trimmed by 4 bases and V by 2 bases; bases with no gene match: 5. The CDR3 spans 16 residues. The CDR3 protein is CASSPEGQGWNQPQHF. The CDR3 region has the DNA TGTGCCAGCTCACCAGAGGGACAGGGGTGGAATCAGCCCCAGCATTTT. Looking up the rest from reference TRBV18 and TRBJ1-5 gives the full variable domain: NAGVMQNPRHLVRRRGQEARLRCSPMKGHSHVYWYRQLPEEGLKFMVYLQKENIIDESGMPKERFSAEFPKEGPSILRIQQVVRGDSAAYFCASSPEGQGWNQPQHFGDGTRLSIL.

The chain combines TRBV7-6 with TRBJ2-2; D might be TRBD2 (5 bases). This CDR3 has 15 residues. CDR1 is SGHVS, CDR2 FNYEAQ, per germline. V was pared by 4 bases and J by 6 bases, with 15 bases between. The CDR3 region is CASSSRLQLAGELFF. The CDR3 coding sequence is TGTGCCAGCAGCTCCCGACTCCAACTAGCCGGGGAGCTGTTTTTT.

On this clone: Germline and junction disagree at one end, which may indicate a read error. The genes are TRBV2 and TRBJ2-7, with 15 nucleotides matching TRBD2. Germline V lookup: CDR1 SNHLY, CDR2 FYNNEI. The CDR3 is made up of 13 amino acids. This chain's CDR3 is CASSGTSGRACNF. The DNA of the CDR3 is TGTGCCAGCAGTGGGACTAGCGGGAGGGCTTGCAACTTC.

About this clone itself: Distinct nucleotide sequences in the sample also encode this CDR3. The gene calls are TRBV27 and TRBJ2-3; a weak D match, TRBD2 (5 bases). CDR3 size: 13 residues. In germline, CDR1 is MNHEY, CDR2 SMNVEV (reference sequence). The V and J ends lost 4 bases and 11 bases respectively, with 16 bases between them. CDR3 loop: CASSSLSRGEQYF. In nucleotides, the CDR3 is TGTGCCAGCAGTTCCCTTTCTCGGGGAGAGCAGTATTTT.

The rearrangement links TRBV29-1 to TRBJ2-7; D may be TRBD1 (5 bases). The V gene's germline CDR1 is SQVTM and CDR2 ANQGSEA. CDR3 length: 13 residues. Between the trimmed V and J ends, which lost 7 bases and 6 bases, there was a span of 19 bases. CDR3 protein: CSARTPGSAEQYF. The CDR3 DNA is TGCAGCGCACGAACCCCAGGGTCGGCCGAGCAGTACTTC.

This clone has only a few counts. The chain is built from TRBV5-1 and TRBJ1-2; the match to TRBD1 covers 7 bases. Germline V gives CDR1 SGHRS, CDR2 YFSETQ. The CDR3 is 14 amino acids. V was pared by 4 bases and J by 0 bases, with 3 bases of the junction left unmatched. CDR3 region: CASSEGQSNYGYTF. The CDR3 DNA sequence: TGCGCCAGCAGCGAGGGACAGTCTAACTATGGCTACACCTTC.

The gene calls are TRBV7-9 and TRBJ1-1; D possibly corresponds to TRBD1 (5 bases). CDR3 length: 14 residues. Germline CDR1 reads SEHNR; CDR2 reads FQNEAQ (reference sequence). Trimming stripped 3 bases from V and 1 base from J, with 9 bases between. This CDR3 reads CASSFQGRNTEAFF. In DNA, the CDR3 is TGTGCCAGCAGCTTCCAGGGCCGGAACACTGAAGCTTTCTTT.

The chain carries TRBV5-1 and TRBJ2-5, with TRBD2 matching over 9 bases. The CDR3 contains 14 residues. Trimming at V came to 3 bases and at J to 5 bases, leaving 5 bases not matched to a gene. Germline CDR1 reads SGHRS; CDR2 reads YFSETQ. The chain's CDR3 is CASSWLAGGETQYF. The CDR3 nucleotides are TGCGCCAGCAGCTGGTTGGCGGGGGGGGAGACCCAGTACTTC.

The chain is built from TRBV5-4 and TRBJ1-1; 11 bases line up with TRBD1. This CDR3 is built from 20 residues. The germline CDR1 and CDR2 sequences are SGHNT and YYREEE (reference sequence). V gave up 0 bases and J gave up 0 bases; unmatched junction bases: 13. The CDR3 spells CASSLGKVRDRGTMNTEAFF. CDR3 nucleotide sequence: TGTGCCAGCAGCTTGGGGAAAGTCCGGGACAGGGGGACGATGAACACTGAAGCTTTCTTT.

This clone was seen only a few times. This sequence joins TRBV6-6 and TRBJ2-5; D gene ambiguous. Germline CDR1 and CDR2: MNHNY and SVGAGI (reference sequence). Trimming left V 4 bases short and J 4 bases short, with 7 bases between. This CDR3 region has 12 residues. CDR3 protein: CASSFGPETQYF. CDR3 DNA: TGTGCCAGCAGTTTTGGGCCAGAGACCCAGTACTTC.

This clone was counted only a few times. The chain links TRBV6-7 to TRBJ1-3, with 10 bases lining up with TRBD1. TRBV6-7 is an open reading frame, and its role is uncertain. This CDR3 is built from 17 residues. V shed 4 bases, J shed 3 bases, and the junction held 9 bases outside the gene matches. The CDR3 sequence: CASSSPGQGLIGNTIYF. The CDR3, as DNA: TGTGCCAGCAGTTCTCCGGGACAGGGGTTGATTGGAAACACCATATATTTT.

V is TRBV10-1 and J is TRBJ1-1; the D is unclear. CDR1 WNHNN and CDR2 SYGVQD come from the germline V gene (reference sequence). The CDR3 runs to 14 residues. The V gene lost 2 bases and the J gene lost 7 bases, with 14 bases spanning the gap. The CDR3 DNA sequence: TGCGCCAGCAGTGAGAGGGATGGGGTCGGTGAAGCTTTCTTT. It specifies CASSERDGVGEAFF.

This chain uses TRBV28 with TRBJ1-2, with D perhaps matching TRBD1 (5 bases). This CDR3 contains 13 residues. The germline CDR1 and CDR2 sequences are MDHEN and SYDVKM. V was pared by 7 bases and J by 1 base, with 10 bases between. The CDR3 DNA is TGTGCCAGCACCGTACAGGATAACTATGGCTACACCTTC. Amino acids: CASTVQDNYGYTF.

This chain links TRBV4-2 with TRBJ2-5, with 8 nucleotides matching TRBD2. The CDR3 loop spans 16 amino acids. The J segment lost 4 bases and the V segment lost 0 bases, leaving 7 bases of the junction unmatched. Germline CDR1 reads LGHNA; CDR2 reads YNFKEQ. The CDR3 loop is CASSQDLAGSRETQYF. The CDR3 coding sequence is TGTGCCAGCAGCCAAGATTTAGCGGGGTCAAGAGAGACCCAGTACTTC.

The chain couples TRBV16 to TRBJ2-1; perhaps TRBD1 as D (5 bases). The germline CDR1 and CDR2 sequences are KGHSY and FQNENV. There are 13 residues in the CDR3. V was pared by 4 bases and J by 6 bases, with 10 bases between. The CDR3 reads CASSLRASNEQFF. CDR3 in DNA: TGTGCCAGCAGCCTCAGGGCCTCCAATGAGCAGTTCTTC.

This chain connects TRBV28 to TRBJ1-4; 8 bases map to TRBD1. CDR1 and CDR2 from the germline V gene are MDHEN and SYDVKM. Trimming removed 6 bases from V and 4 bases from J; junction bases left unmatched: 16. This CDR3 has 18 residues. This chain's CDR3 is CASSTHYRQDRDNEKLFF. CDR3 nucleotides: TGTGCCAGCAGCACTCATTACCGACAGGACAGGGATAATGAAAAACTGTTTTTT. Full variable domain (remainder filled in from reference TRBV28 and TRBJ1-4): DVKVTQSSRYLVKRTGEKVFLECVQDMDHENMFWYRQDPGLGLRLIYFSYDVKMKEKGDIPEGYSVSREKKERFSLILESASTNQTSMYLCASSTHYRQDRDNEKLFFGSGTQLSVL.

The V call is TRBV11-2, the J call TRBJ1-1, with D perhaps TRBD1 (5 bases). The V end was cut by 11 bases, the J end by 4 bases, with 17 bases between. Germline-derived CDR1 and CDR2 are SGHAT and FQNNGV. There are 13 residues in the CDR3. CDR3 in amino acids: CAGGIRASTEAFF. CDR3 DNA: TGTGCCGGGGGGATACGGGCGAGCACTGAAGCTTTCTTT.

V gene TRBV6-1 combines with J gene TRBJ2-5, with 12 bases lining up with TRBD2. V lost 2 bases, J lost 2 bases, and 0 bases stayed unmatched. Germline V gene sequence: CDR1 MNHNS, CDR2 SASEGT. The CDR3 is 15 residues long. CDR3 protein: CASSELAGGQETQYF. CDR3 bases: TGTGCCAGCAGTGAACTAGCGGGGGGGCAAGAGACCCAGTACTTC.

This sequence joins TRBV5-1 and TRBJ1-1, with D possibly TRBD1 on 6 matching bases. Trimming removed 0 bases from V and 5 bases from J, with 11 bases in between. The CDR3 covers 14 residues. The germline V gene has CDR1 SGHRS and CDR2 YFSETQ. This chain's CDR3 is CASSLEGGGTEAFF. The DNA for the CDR3 is TGCGCCAGCAGCTTGGAGGGGGGAGGGACTGAAGCTTTCTTT.

This chain joins TRBV11-2 and TRBJ1-2; no reliable D call. V was pared by 1 base and J by 4 bases, with 7 bases between. Germline CDR1 reads SGHAT; CDR2 reads FQNNGV. The CDR3 spans 13 residues. In DNA, the CDR3 is TGTGCCAGCAGCTTAGGGACTTTCTATGGCTACACCTTC. This codes for CASSLGTFYGYTF. The full variable domain, in which reference TRBV11-2 and TRBJ1-2 provide the parts outside the CDR3, is EAGVAQSPRYKIIEKRQSVAFWCNPISGHATLYWYQQILGQGPKLLIQFQNNGVVDDSQLPKDRFSAERLKGVDSTLKIQPAKLEDSAVYLCASSLGTFYGYTFGSGTRLTVV.

This chain joins TRBV7-9 and TRBJ2-7; TRBD1 agrees at 8 bases. The CDR3 spans 15 residues. J lost 2 bases, V lost 5 bases, and 8 bases had no gene match. Germline V lookup: CDR1 SEHNR, CDR2 FQNEAQ (reference sequence). CDR3 sequence reads: CASSPTRTGTYEQYF. Here the CDR3 DNA reads TGTGCCAGCAGCCCTACCCGGACAGGGACCTACGAGCAGTACTTC.

The rearrangement links TRBV6-5 to TRBJ2-1; D is ambiguous. Germline V lookup: CDR1 MNHEY, CDR2 SVGAGI. V lost 4 bases and J 12 bases, leaving 10 bases between the germline ends. This CDR3 is built from 11 residues. This CDR3 reads CASSSQIAQFF. The CDR3 nucleotides are TGTGCCAGCAGTTCCCAGATTGCGCAGTTCTTC.

The chain joins TRBV5-1 to TRBJ2-3; D remains ambiguous. In germline, CDR1 is SGHRS, CDR2 YFSETQ. This CDR3 has 12 residues. The germline V and J ends were trimmed by 0 bases and 7 bases, with 6 bases remaining between them. The CDR3 nucleotides are TGCGCCAGCAGCTTGGCCGGGTATACGCAGTATTTT. It codes for CASSLAGYTQYF.

This chain links TRBV5-1 with TRBJ1-1; D not certain. The germline V gene encodes CDR1 SGHRS and CDR2 YFSETQ. Trimming stripped 0 bases from V and 1 base from J, with 7 bases between. The CDR3 has 14 amino acids. The CDR3 is CASSLAGPNTEAFF. CDR3 DNA sequence: TGCGCCAGCAGCTTGGCTGGTCCGAACACTGAAGCTTTCTTT.